This entry is about one T cell receptor beta chain. As yet, its antigen is unknown. This CDR3 has 13 amino acids. The germline CDR1 and CDR2 sequences are MNHNS and SASEGT. The source of the sample is a study of T cell clusters in autoimmune cytopenias. Study results and caveats: Compared with active autoimmune hepatitis patients, healthy donors showed 2.5 to 3-fold more exclusive TRB clusters.

One tube held mixed TRB-A and TRB-B primer pools for touch-down PCR. With the multiplex PCR reads reprocessed, TCRdb shows one record per CDR3 protein and no DNA. Recorded for this sample: 3,500 to 4,500 distinct CDR3 sequences. TRB amplification used 250 ng of peripheral blood genomic DNA. The data also belong to a second study, concerning T cell repertoires in aging, cancer and after chemotherapy. That source notes: The full dataset contained around 10 million TCR reads.

The specimen sequenced was peripheral blood. The TCR sequence derives from a human donor in good health. J is TRBJ2-7 and V is TRBV6-1; the TRBD1 assignment by TCRdb is unverifiable without DNA. This chain's CDR3 is CASVAGVLDEQYF.